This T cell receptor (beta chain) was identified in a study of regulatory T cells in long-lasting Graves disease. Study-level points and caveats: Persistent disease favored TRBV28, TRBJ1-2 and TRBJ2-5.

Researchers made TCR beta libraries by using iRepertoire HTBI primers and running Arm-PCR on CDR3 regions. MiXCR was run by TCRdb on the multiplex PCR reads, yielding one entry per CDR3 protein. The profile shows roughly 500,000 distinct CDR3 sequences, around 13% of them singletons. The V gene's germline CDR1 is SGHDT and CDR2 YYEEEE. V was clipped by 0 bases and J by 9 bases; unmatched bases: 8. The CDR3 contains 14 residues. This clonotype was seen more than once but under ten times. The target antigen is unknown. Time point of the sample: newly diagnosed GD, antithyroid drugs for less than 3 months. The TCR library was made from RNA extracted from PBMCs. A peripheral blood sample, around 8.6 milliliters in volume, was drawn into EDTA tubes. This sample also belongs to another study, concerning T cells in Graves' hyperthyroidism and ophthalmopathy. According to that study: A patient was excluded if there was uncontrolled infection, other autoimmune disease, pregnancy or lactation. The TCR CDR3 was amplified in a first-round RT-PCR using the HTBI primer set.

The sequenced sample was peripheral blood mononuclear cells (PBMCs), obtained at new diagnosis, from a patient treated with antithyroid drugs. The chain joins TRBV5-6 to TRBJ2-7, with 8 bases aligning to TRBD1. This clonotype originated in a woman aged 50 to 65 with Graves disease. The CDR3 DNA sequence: TGTGCCAGCAGCTTGGAGGCAGGGGGCGCAAGGCAGTACTTC. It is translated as CASSLEAGGARQYF.